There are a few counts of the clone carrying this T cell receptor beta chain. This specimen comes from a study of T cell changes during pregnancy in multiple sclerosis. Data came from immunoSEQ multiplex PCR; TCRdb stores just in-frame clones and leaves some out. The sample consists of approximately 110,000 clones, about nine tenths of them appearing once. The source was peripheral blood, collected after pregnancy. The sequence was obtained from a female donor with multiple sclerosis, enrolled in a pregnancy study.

CDR3 in DNA: TGTGCCAGCAGTGACCTGACAGGTGGAATCCGCGAAGCTTTCTTT. This encodes CASSDLTGGIREAFF. The V call is TRBV2, the J call TRBJ1-1; a possible D gene is TRBD1 (6 bases). Germline CDR1 is SNHLY and CDR2 is FYNNEI. V was pared by 3 bases and J by 8 bases, with 19 bases between. The CDR3 covers 15 residues. The variable domain in full, with the rest retrieved from reference TRBV2 and TRBJ1-1, is EPEVTQTPSHQVTQMGQEVILRCVPISNHLYFYWYRQILGQKVEFLVSFYNNEISEKSEIFDDQFSVERPDGSNFTLKIRSTKLEDSAMYFCASSDLTGGIREAFFGQGTRLTVV.